A single sample is the source of the 4 T cell receptor beta chains below, sequenced in a study of blood T cell repertoires in COVID-19. Profiled with immunoSEQ multiplex PCR; TCRdb holds only in-frame clones, not every one. Among 300,000 to 450,000 clones listed, around 91% were seen once. Specimen: PBMCs or T cells enriched from blood (not recorded which). All receptors derive from a man younger than 35 who had recovered from COVID-19.

This clone is a singleton in its sample. CDR3 coding DNA: TGTGCCAGCAGTTTGGGCACACCCCTCCACTTT. Protein sequence: CASSLGTPLHF. The chain links TRBV28 to TRBJ1-6, with no clear D. Trimming left V 3 bases short and J 11 bases short, with 5 bases between. This CDR3 has 11 amino acids. Germline V gives CDR1 MDHEN, CDR2 SYDVKM.

V and J are TRBV2 and TRBJ2-2; D remains ambiguous. CDR3 size: 16 residues. Germline V gene data show CDR1 as SNHLY and CDR2 as FYNNEI. V lost 1 base and J 0 bases, leaving 9 bases between the germline ends. The CDR3 nucleotides are TGTGCCAGCAGTGAAGTCTCTATGACGAACACCGGGGAGCTGTTTTTT. Translation: CASSEVSMTNTGELFF.

The chain carries TRBV7-9 and TRBJ2-7, with a weak D call TRBD2 (6 bases). In germline, CDR1 is SEHNR, CDR2 FQNEAQ (reference sequence). CDR3 size: 17 residues. With 3 bases removed from V and 1 base from J, the gap between germline ends came to 19 bases. CDR3 region: CASSFGLVASESYEQYF. In DNA form, the CDR3 reads TGTGCCAGCAGCTTTGGCTTAGTGGCTAGCGAGTCCTACGAGCAGTACTTC. The entire variable domain, with the rest obtained from reference TRBV7-9 and TRBJ2-7, is as follows: DTGVSQNPRHKITKRGQNVTFRCDPISEHNRLYWYRQTLGQGPEFLTYFQNEAQLEKSRLLSDRFSAERPKGSFSTLEIQRTEQGDSAMYLCASSFGLVASESYEQYFGPGTRLTVT.

The chain uses TRBV30 and TRBJ2-7, with TRBD2 identical over 9 bases. The germline V gene encodes CDR1 GTSNPN and CDR2 SVGIG (reference sequence). With 7 bases clipped from V and 3 bases from J, the junction kept 10 bases outside the gene matches. This CDR3 is built from 14 residues. The CDR3 sequence is CASSPGAGGYEQYF. For the CDR3, the DNA is TGTGCCTCCTCCCCCGGAGCGGGGGGCTACGAGCAGTACTTC.